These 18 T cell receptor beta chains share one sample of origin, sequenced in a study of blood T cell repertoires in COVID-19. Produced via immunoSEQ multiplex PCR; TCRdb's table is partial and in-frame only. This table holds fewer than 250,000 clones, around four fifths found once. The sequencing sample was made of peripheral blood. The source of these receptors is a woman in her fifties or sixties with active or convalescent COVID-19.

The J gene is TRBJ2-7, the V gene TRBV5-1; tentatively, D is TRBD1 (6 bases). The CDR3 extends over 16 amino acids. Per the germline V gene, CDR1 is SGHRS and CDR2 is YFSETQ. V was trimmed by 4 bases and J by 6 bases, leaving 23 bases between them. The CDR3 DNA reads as TGCGCCAGCAGCGACCACATCCAGTCAGGGGATCGCGAGCAGTACTTC. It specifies CASSDHIQSGDREQYF. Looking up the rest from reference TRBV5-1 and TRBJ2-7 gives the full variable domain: KAGVTQTPRYLIKTRGQQVTLSCSPISGHRSVSWYQQTPGQGLQFLFEYFSETQRNKGNFPGRFSGRQFSNSRSEMNVSTLELGDSALYLCASSDHIQSGDREQYFGPGTRLTVT.

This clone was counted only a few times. The CDR3 DNA reads TGTGCCAGCAGTGTTCGGGGAAAGGACACTGAAGCTTTCTTT. This translates into CASSVRGKDTEAFF. The chain uses TRBV2 and TRBJ1-1, with unresolved D. V shed 4 bases and J shed 3 bases, with 12 bases lying between them. This CDR3 has 14 amino acids. The germline V gene has CDR1 SNHLY and CDR2 FYNNEI.

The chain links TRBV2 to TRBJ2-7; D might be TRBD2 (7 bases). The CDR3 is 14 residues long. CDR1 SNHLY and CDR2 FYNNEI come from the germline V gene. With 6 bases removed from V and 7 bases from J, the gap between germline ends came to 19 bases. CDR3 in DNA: TGTGCCAGCAGCCTTCTAGCGGAGGGGGGGGAGCAGTACTTC. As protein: CASSLLAEGGEQYF.

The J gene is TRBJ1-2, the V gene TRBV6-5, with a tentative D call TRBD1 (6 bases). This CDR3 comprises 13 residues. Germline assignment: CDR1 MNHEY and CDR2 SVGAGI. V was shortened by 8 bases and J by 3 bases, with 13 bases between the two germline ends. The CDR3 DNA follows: TGTGCCAGCTCCGGACAGAAGCACTATGGCTACACCTTC. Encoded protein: CASSGQKHYGYTF.

CDR3 region: CASSRSGTGGGGASPLHF. In DNA form, the CDR3 reads TGTGCCAGCAGTCGCTCCGGGACAGGGGGCGGCGGGGCTTCACCCCTCCACTTT. The rearrangement uses TRBV6-6 and TRBJ1-6, with 12 bases that match TRBD1. This CDR3 spans 18 amino acids. The germline CDR1 and CDR2 sequences are MNHNY and SVGAGI (reference sequence). J lost 9 bases, V lost 5 bases, and 14 bases had no gene match.

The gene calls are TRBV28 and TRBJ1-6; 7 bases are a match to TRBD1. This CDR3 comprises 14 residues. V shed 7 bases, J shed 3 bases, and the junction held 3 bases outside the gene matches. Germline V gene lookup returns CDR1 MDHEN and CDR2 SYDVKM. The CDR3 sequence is CASNRDSYNSPLHF. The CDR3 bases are TGTGCCAGCAACCGGGACAGCTATAATTCACCCCTCCACTTT.

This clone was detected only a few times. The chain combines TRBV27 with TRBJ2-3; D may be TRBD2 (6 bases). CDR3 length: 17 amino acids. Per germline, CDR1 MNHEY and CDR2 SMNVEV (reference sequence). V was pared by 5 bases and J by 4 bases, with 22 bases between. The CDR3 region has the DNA TGTGCCAGCAGTGCCCCCGGGACTCTCTCTCGGCCAGATACGCAGTATTTT. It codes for CASSAPGTLSRPDTQYF.

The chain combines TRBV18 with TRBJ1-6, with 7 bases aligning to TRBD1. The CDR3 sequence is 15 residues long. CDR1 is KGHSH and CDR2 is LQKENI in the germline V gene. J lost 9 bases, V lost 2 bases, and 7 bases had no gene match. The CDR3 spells CASSPGPGGFSPLHF. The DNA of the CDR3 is TGTGCCAGCTCACCAGGTCCAGGGGGATTTTCACCCCTCCACTTT.

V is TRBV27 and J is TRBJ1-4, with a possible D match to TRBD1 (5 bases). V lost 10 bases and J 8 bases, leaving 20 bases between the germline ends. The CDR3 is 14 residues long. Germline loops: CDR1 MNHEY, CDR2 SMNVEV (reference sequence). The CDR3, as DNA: TGTGCCACCCCCCCGGGGGGTGGGGGGGAAAAACTGTTTTTT. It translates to CATPPGGGGEKLFF.

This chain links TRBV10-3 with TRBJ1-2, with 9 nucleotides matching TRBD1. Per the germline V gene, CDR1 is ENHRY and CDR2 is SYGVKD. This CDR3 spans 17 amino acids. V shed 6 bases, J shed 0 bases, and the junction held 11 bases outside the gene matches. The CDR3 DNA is TGTGCCATCAGGGGGTCCGACAGGGGGTACTCTAACTATGGCTACACCTTC. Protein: CAIRGSDRGYSNYGYTF.

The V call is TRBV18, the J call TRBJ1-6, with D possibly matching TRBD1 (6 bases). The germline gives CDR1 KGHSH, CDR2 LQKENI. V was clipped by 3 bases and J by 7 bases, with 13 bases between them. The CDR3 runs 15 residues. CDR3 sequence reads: CASSPGQIENSPLHF. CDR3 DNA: TGTGCCAGCTCACCTGGACAGATCGAAAATTCACCCCTCCACTTT. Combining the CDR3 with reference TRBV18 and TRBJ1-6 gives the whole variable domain NAGVMQNPRHLVRRRGQEARLRCSPMKGHSHVYWYRQLPEEGLKFMVYLQKENIIDESGMPKERFSAEFPKEGPSILRIQQVVRGDSAAYFCASSPGQIENSPLHFGNGTRLTVT.

The CDR3: CASSYSRQATHEKLFF. In DNA, the CDR3 is TGTGCCAGCAGTTACTCGAGACAGGCGACTCACGAAAAACTGTTTTTT. The chain is built from TRBV6-6 and TRBJ1-4; possible D gene TRBD1, 6 bases. The V end was cut by 0 bases, the J end by 8 bases, with 16 bases between. The CDR3 covers 16 residues. Germline loops: CDR1 MNHNY, CDR2 SVGAGI (reference sequence).

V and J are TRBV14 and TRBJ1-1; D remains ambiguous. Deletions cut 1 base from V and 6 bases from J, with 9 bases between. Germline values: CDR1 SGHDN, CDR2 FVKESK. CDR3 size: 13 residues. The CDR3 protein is CASSQVLGAEAFF. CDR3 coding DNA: TGTGCCAGCAGCCAAGTGTTGGGAGCTGAAGCTTTCTTT.

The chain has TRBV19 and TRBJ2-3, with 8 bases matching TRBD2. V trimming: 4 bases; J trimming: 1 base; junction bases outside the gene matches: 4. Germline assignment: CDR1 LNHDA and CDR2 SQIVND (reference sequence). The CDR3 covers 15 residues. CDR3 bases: TGTGCCAGTAGTAGCGGGGGGCTAGGCACAGATACGCAGTATTTT. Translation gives CASSSGGLGTDTQYF.

The CDR3 coding sequence is TGCAGTGGGGCGCCGAACACTGAAGCTTTCTTT. Amino acid sequence: CSGAPNTEAFF. The J gene is TRBJ1-1, the V gene TRBV20-1; D not certain. V lost 7 bases and J lost 1, with 7 bases in between. Germline CDR1 DFQATT, CDR2 SNEGSKA (reference sequence). CDR3 length equals 11 residues.

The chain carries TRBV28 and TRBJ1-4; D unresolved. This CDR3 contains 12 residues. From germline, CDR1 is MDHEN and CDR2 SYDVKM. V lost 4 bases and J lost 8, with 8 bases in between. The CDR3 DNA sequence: TGTGCCAGCAGTTCCCCGACAGAAAAACTGTTTTTT. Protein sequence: CASSSPTEKLFF.

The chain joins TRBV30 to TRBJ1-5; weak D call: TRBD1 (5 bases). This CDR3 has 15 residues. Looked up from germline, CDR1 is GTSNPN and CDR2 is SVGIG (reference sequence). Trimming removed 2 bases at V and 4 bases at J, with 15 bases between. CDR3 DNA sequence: TGTGCCTGGAGTCCCCGGAGGGGTAATAATCAGCCCCAGCATTTT. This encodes CAWSPRRGNNQPQHF.

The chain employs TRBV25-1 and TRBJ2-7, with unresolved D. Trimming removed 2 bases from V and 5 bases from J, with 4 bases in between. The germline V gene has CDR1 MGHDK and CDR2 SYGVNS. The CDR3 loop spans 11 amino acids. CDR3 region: CASSEPDEQYF. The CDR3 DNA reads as TGTGCCAGCAGTGAACCGGACGAGCAGTACTTC.